This TCR beta chain derives from a study of blood T cells in healthy people across ages. Together with a sample-barcoded 5' primer, a J-beta primer mix was included in a second PCR lasting about 6 to 11 cycles. All samples gave at least 2.5 million CDR3-containing paired-end reads. A single record per CDR3 protein comes from TCRdb applying MiXCR to the 5' RACE reads. The sample contains more than 800,000 distinct CDR3 sequences, 25% to 30% of which appear only once. Germline CDR1 reads SGHTA; CDR2 reads FQGNSA. Trimming removed 3 bases from V and 4 bases from J, with 15 bases in between. This CDR3 is 15 amino acids long. This clonotype was found many times. Its antigen is unknown. General observations from the study: Unsorted PBMC material precluded a definitive naive versus antigen-experienced comparison.

Sequenced material: blood. The sequence was obtained from a woman aged 80 or older in good health. V gene TRBV7-2 combines with J gene TRBJ1-2, with unresolved D. The CDR3 here is CASSLVDKGGYGYTF. As DNA, the CDR3 is TGTGCCAGCAGCTTGGTTGACAAGGGCGGCTATGGCTACACCTTC.